The 19 T cell receptor beta chains given below trace back to one sample, sequenced in a study of cytomegalovirus exposure and HLA in healthy donors. In the PCR, 60 Vbeta and 13 Jbeta primers were used. Only in-frame clones appear in the TCRdb table, and some are missing; sequencing was by immunoSEQ multiplex PCR. The sample lists 120,000 or so clones, 77% occurring once. Sample: PBMCs. The origin of the receptors is a man aged 18 to 30 in good health and CMV-seropositive.

The rearrangement uses TRBV7-2 and TRBJ2-4; D gene ambiguous. Germline CDR1 is SGHTA and CDR2 is FQGNSA. The CDR3 totals 18 residues. V lost 1 base and J 1 base, leaving 17 bases between the germline ends. In DNA, the CDR3 is TGTGCCAGCAGCTTAGATTCAAGTTCCGGGTTGGCCAAAAACATTCAGTACTTC. Amino acids: CASSLDSSSGLAKNIQYF.

The CDR3 DNA reads as TGTGCCAGCACCGCACAGGGTAAGAACACTGAAGCTTTCTTT. Encoded protein: CASTAQGKNTEAFF. This chain uses TRBV28 with TRBJ1-1; D might be TRBD1 (6 bases). The germline gives CDR1 MDHEN, CDR2 SYDVKM. Trimming shortened V by 7 bases and J by 1 base, and 13 bases separated the two germline ends. The CDR3 runs to 14 residues. The whole variable domain, filled in from reference TRBV28 and TRBJ1-1, reads DVKVTQSSRYLVKRTGEKVFLECVQDMDHENMFWYRQDPGLGLRLIYFSYDVKMKEKGDIPEGYSVSREKKERFSLILESASTNQTSMYLCASTAQGKNTEAFFGQGTRLTVV.

On this clone: Different DNA sequences within this sample yield the same CDR3. The chain joins TRBV28 to TRBJ1-5; tentative D call: TRBD1 (5 bases). This CDR3 spans 14 amino acids. Trimming removed 2 bases at V and 7 bases at J, with 12 bases between. Per the germline V gene, CDR1 is MDHEN and CDR2 is SYDVKM. The DNA for the CDR3 is TGTGCCAGCAGTTTACCAGGGCCCAGGCAGCCCCAGCATTTT. Translating it yields CASSLPGPRQPQHF.

A word on this clone: Germline is not matched at one junction end, which may reflect a read error. The genes are TRBV25-1 and TRBJ2-1, with 10 nucleotides matching TRBD2. Germline values: CDR1 MGHDK, CDR2 SYGVNS. The CDR3 has 15 amino acids. The CDR3 here is CASSELLAGNNEQFF. In nucleotides, the CDR3 is TGTGCCAGCAGCGAATTACTAGCGGGAAACAATGAGCAGTTCTTC.

Of note for this clone: A junction boundary mismatches the germline segment, possibly from a read error. The V call is TRBV5-5, the J call TRBJ1-3; TRBD1 is a possible D gene (5 bases). In germline, CDR1 is SGHKS, CDR2 YYEKEE (reference sequence). This CDR3 comprises 19 residues. The CDR3 DNA follows: TGTGCCAGCGGCTTGATTCCCCATTGGGGGGACGGCTCTGGAAACACCATATATTTT. Protein: CASGLIPHWGDGSGNTIYF.

This clone came up a few times. This CDR3 reads CASSQGSGEKLFF. CDR3 bases: TGCGCCAGCAGCCAAGGGAGCGGCGAAAAACTGTTTTTT. This chain joins TRBV4-1 and TRBJ1-4; D unresolved. This CDR3 has 13 amino acids. Germline CDR1 is MGHRA and CDR2 is YSYEKL. Trimming shortened V by 1 base and J by 8 bases, and 8 bases separated the two germline ends.

V gene TRBV5-1 combines with J gene TRBJ1-2; TRBD1 matches 8 bases. Losses at the gene ends were 3 bases for V and 2 bases for J; bases not matched to a gene: 3. The CDR3 length is 14 residues. CDR1 and CDR2 (germline): SGHRS, YFSETQ. The CDR3 protein is CASSSDRGNYGYTF. CDR3 coding DNA: TGCGCCAGCAGCTCCGACAGGGGAAACTATGGCTACACCTTC. Full variable domain (missing parts from reference TRBV5-1 and TRBJ1-2): KAGVTQTPRYLIKTRGQQVTLSCSPISGHRSVSWYQQTPGQGLQFLFEYFSETQRNKGNFPGRFSGRQFSNSRSEMNVSTLELGDSALYLCASSSDRGNYGYTFGSGTRLTVV.

This clone has more than one count but fewer than ten. The chain employs TRBV27 and TRBJ1-1; D remains unclear. This CDR3 has 13 residues. Germline V lookup: CDR1 MNHEY, CDR2 SMNVEV (reference sequence). Trimming took 2 bases from V and 1 from J, leaving 5 bases between them. The CDR3 loop is CASSLQENTEAFF. In DNA, the CDR3 is TGTGCCAGCAGTTTACAGGAGAACACTGAAGCTTTCTTT.

This chain joins TRBV29-1 and TRBJ2-7; TRBD2 matches 12 bases. In germline, CDR1 is SQVTM, CDR2 ANQGSEA. This CDR3 region has 15 residues. V was clipped by 4 bases and J by 2 bases; unmatched bases: 6. The DNA for the CDR3 is TGCAGCGTTGGTCTAGCGGGAGGGAAAACCTACGAGCAGTACTTC. Its translation: CSVGLAGGKTYEQYF.

The chain has TRBV30 and TRBJ2-7, with 12 bases aligning to TRBD2. V was clipped by 4 bases and J by 9 bases; unmatched bases: 13. Germline V lookup: CDR1 GTSNPN, CDR2 SVGIG (reference sequence). The CDR3 totals 15 residues. CDR3 sequence: CAWTHGGLAGEGQYF. The CDR3 coding sequence is TGTGCCTGGACCCATGGGGGACTAGCGGGCGAAGGGCAGTACTTC.

This chain joins TRBV6-5 and TRBJ1-1; 9 nucleotides align to TRBD1. Germline CDR1 and CDR2: MNHEY and SVGAGI. The junction had 6 bases not matched to a gene; V was cut back by 3 bases and J by 4 bases. This CDR3 has 15 residues. This CDR3 is CASSYGTGYGTEAFF. The CDR3 bases are TGTGCCAGCAGTTATGGGACAGGGTACGGCACTGAAGCTTTCTTT.

This chain links TRBV5-4 with TRBJ2-3, with 12 bases matching TRBD2. Germline CDR1 reads SGHNT; CDR2 reads YYREEE (reference sequence). The CDR3 runs 17 residues. After removal of 2 bases from V and 2 bases from J, the junction contained 6 bases not matched to a gene. This CDR3 is CASSFDLAGGTTDTQYF. The DNA for the CDR3 is TGTGCCAGCAGCTTCGATCTAGCGGGAGGGACCACAGATACGCAGTATTTT.

V and J are TRBV19 and TRBJ2-3; 9 bases map to TRBD1. CDR3 length equals 13 residues. Germline CDR1 is LNHDA and CDR2 is SQIVND (reference sequence). V trimming: 10 bases; J trimming: 4 bases; junction bases outside the gene matches: 6. Here the CDR3 DNA reads TGTGCCACCGCGACAGGGGGTGCAGATACGCAGTATTTT. It codes for CATATGGADTQYF.

This clone was counted between two and nine times. The chain employs TRBV19 and TRBJ2-7; 7 positions agree with TRBD2. The V and J ends lost 3 bases and 0 bases, in that order; junction bases with no gene match: 5. This CDR3 has 15 residues. Germline CDR1 is LNHDA and CDR2 is SQIVND (reference sequence). The CDR3: CASSITTSTSYEQYF. The CDR3 DNA follows: TGTGCCAGTAGTATTACGACTAGCACCTCCTACGAGCAGTACTTC.

The gene calls are TRBV16 and TRBJ1-6; D is undetermined. The V end lost 6 bases, the J end lost 2 bases, and 11 bases lay between the germline ends. This CDR3 is built from 15 residues. Looked up from germline, CDR1 is KGHSY and CDR2 is FQNENV. This CDR3 is CASSFLNPYNSPLHF. The CDR3 DNA reads as TGTGCCAGCAGTTTCCTAAACCCCTATAATTCACCCCTCCACTTT.

This sequence joins TRBV14 and TRBJ2-7; no clear D gene. From germline, CDR1 is SGHDN and CDR2 FVKESK. This CDR3 comprises 18 residues. V dropped 0 bases and J dropped 3 bases, with 21 bases sitting between them. CDR3 residues: CASSQDGWAQPLNYEQYF. The CDR3 DNA reads as TGTGCCAGCAGCCAAGATGGGTGGGCCCAACCTTTGAACTACGAGCAGTACTTC.

The genes are TRBV30 and TRBJ1-1; TRBD1 is a possible D gene (6 bases). Germline V gene lookup returns CDR1 GTSNPN and CDR2 SVGIG (reference sequence). The CDR3 runs 13 residues. Trimming stripped 4 bases from V and 1 base from J, with 10 bases between. DNA for the CDR3: TGTGCCTGGAAGGGGGACGGGAACACTGAAGCTTTCTTT. It yields the protein CAWKGDGNTEAFF. The full variable domain, its missing parts supplied by reference TRBV30 and TRBJ1-1, is SQTIHQWPATLVQPVGSPLSLECTVEGTSNPNLYWYRQAAGRGLQLLFYSVGIGQISSEVPQNLSASRPQDRQFILSSKKLLLSDSGFYLCAWKGDGNTEAFFGQGTRLTVV.

The chain combines TRBV13 with TRBJ2-7; 9 bases are shared with TRBD1. V shed 3 bases and J 2 bases; nucleotides not matched to a gene: 5. CDR3 length: 15 amino acids. Germline CDR1 is PRHDT and CDR2 is FYEKMQ (reference sequence). This chain's CDR3 is CASSLIGTGPYEQYF. The CDR3 nucleotides read TGTGCCAGCAGCTTGATCGGGACAGGGCCCTACGAGCAGTACTTC.

The genes are TRBV2 and TRBJ1-5; D remains ambiguous. The CDR3 is 16 amino acids. Per the germline V gene, CDR1 is SNHLY and CDR2 is FYNNEI. The germline V and J ends were trimmed by 1 base and 5 bases, with 15 bases remaining between them. The chain's CDR3 is CASSEEEGSFYQPQHF. DNA for the CDR3: TGTGCCAGCAGTGAAGAGGAGGGCTCCTTTTATCAGCCCCAGCATTTT.